This paragraph reports one TCR beta chain. Its antigen is unidentified. The sample originates from a study of radiation and T cells in renal cell carcinoma. Study-level results: Pretreatment tumor biopsies were lacking, so baseline clonotypes are unknown. From baseline, blood top tumor clonotypes peaked at 2 weeks post-radiation.

Profiled with immunoSEQ multiplex PCR; TCRdb holds only in-frame clones, not every one. The sample comprises 100,000 to 150,000 clones, around 81% of which are singletons, and around 6.1% rests with the top ten. Time point given: blood 2 weeks post-SBRT. Noted treatment: 15 Gy SBRT to primary tumor, nephrectomy 4 weeks later. After SBRT, blood was collected at 2 and 4 weeks, plus baseline. The patient's renal cell carcinoma had clear cell pathology. The sequencing here drew on blood, taken from a patient whose treatment included radiotherapy and nephrectomy. The TCR originated in a man aged 45 to 65 with renal cell carcinoma.

The CDR3 here is CASSLFGSGNTIYF. The CDR3 DNA is TGCGCCAGCAGCTTGTTCGGTTCTGGAAACACCATATATTTT. The rearrangement links TRBV5-1 to TRBJ1-3; D unclear. V lost 1 base to trimming and J lost 1 base, with 6 bases between them. CDR3 length: 14 amino acids. CDR1 is SGHRS and CDR2 is YFSETQ in the germline V gene.